This T cell receptor beta chain was captured in a study of Graves' ophthalmopathy and Graves' hyperthyroidism. Overall study: Sampling took place at initial diagnosis, with peripheral blood obtained before any treatment.

This CDR3 comprises 15 residues. Germline V gene data show CDR1 as WSHSY and CDR2 as SAAADI. Trimming stripped 4 bases from V and 4 bases from J, with 14 bases between. Concerning this clonotype itself: As yet, its antigen is unknown.

Amplification of the TCR beta CDR3 regions used RNA transcripts (as template). HTBI primers served in a first-round RT-PCR, which a second-round multiplex PCR followed. TCRdb fed the multiplex PCR reads into MiXCR, producing one record per CDR3 protein. The repertoire holds 52,000 or so distinct CDR3 sequences, with 45% to 55% as singletons. Study results and limitations: It was with roughly 71% sensitivity and around 72% specificity that the model predicted ophthalmopathy progression.

The sample comprised peripheral blood. The V call is TRBV10-2, the J call TRBJ2-1; D is unclear. This TCR derives from an adult woman with Graves' ophthalmopathy. The CDR3 loop reads CASSVSPQLYNEQFF. DNA for the CDR3: TGCGCCAGCAGTGTGAGTCCGCAATTGTACAATGAGCAGTTCTTC.